The 4 T cell receptor beta chains presented below share a single source sample, sequenced in a study of control samples from healthy donors and cancer patients. The protocol was immunoSEQ multiplex PCR, while the TCRdb copy is restricted to in-frame clones and leaves out a portion. Seen here are about 170,000 clones, 90% to 95% observed once, and the top ten hold approximately 1.4%. Sequenced material: blood. The receptors derive from a woman younger than 45 in good health.

V and J are TRBV11-2 and TRBJ1-2; 7 bases line up with TRBD1. V was pared by 3 bases and J by 6 bases, with 10 bases of the junction left unmatched. Germline V gene sequence: CDR1 SGHAT, CDR2 FQNNGV. The CDR3 is made up of 15 amino acids. The CDR3 coding sequence is TGTGCCAGCAGCTTGGGTTCTAGGGGGCGGGATGGCTACACCTTC. Translation gives CASSLGSRGRDGYTF.

The V call is TRBV3-1 (or the pseudogene TRBV3-2), the J call TRBJ2-3; TRBD2 agrees at 7 bases. The CDR3 totals 18 residues. In germline, CDR1 is LGHDT, CDR2 YNNKEL (reference sequence). V shed 0 bases, J shed 4 bases, and the junction held 13 bases outside the gene matches. CDR3 nucleotides: TGTGCCAGCAGCCAAGATTGGGGAGGACTAGAGGCCCCAGATACGCAGTATTTT. This sequence encodes CASSQDWGGLEAPDTQYF.

The chain uses TRBV10-3 and TRBJ1-1; possible D gene TRBD1, 5 bases. This CDR3 is built from 14 residues. Germline values: CDR1 ENHRY, CDR2 SYGVKD. V was shortened by 3 bases and J by 4 bases, with 12 bases between the two germline ends. The CDR3 bases are TGTGCCATCAGTGATAGCAGGGCGGGCACTGAAGCTTTCTTT. Translated, it gives CAISDSRAGTEAFF.

V usage is TRBV5-1 and J usage is TRBJ1-4, with a weak D call TRBD1 (5 bases). V was cut by 4 bases and J by 2 bases, with 9 bases left in between. Germline CDR1 SGHRS, CDR2 YFSETQ. This CDR3 region has 14 residues. The CDR3 reads CASSRQTTNEKLFF. The DNA for the CDR3 is TGCGCCAGCAGCAGACAGACTACTAATGAAAAACTGTTTTTT.